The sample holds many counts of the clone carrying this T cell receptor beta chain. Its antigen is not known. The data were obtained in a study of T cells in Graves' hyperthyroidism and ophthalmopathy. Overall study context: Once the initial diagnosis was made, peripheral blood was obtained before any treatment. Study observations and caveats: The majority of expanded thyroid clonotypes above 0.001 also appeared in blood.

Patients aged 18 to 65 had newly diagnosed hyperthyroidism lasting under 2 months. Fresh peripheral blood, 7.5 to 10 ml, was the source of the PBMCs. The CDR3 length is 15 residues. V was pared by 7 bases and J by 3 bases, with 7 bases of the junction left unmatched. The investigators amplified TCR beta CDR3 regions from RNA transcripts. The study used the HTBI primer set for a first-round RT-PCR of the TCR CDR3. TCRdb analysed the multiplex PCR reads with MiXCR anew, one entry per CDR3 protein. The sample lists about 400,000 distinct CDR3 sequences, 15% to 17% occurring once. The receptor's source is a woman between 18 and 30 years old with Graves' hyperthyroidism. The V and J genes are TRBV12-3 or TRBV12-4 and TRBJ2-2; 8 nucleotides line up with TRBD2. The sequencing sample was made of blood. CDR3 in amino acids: CASNLLAAHTGELFF. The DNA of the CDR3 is TGTGCCAGCAACCTACTAGCGGCCCACACCGGGGAGCTGTTTTTT.